These 32 T cell receptor beta chains share one sample of origin, sequenced in a study of lymphopenia after photon versus proton radiotherapy. The table came from immunoSEQ multiplex PCR; TCRdb's copy has only in-frame clones and leaves some out. The sample lists 29,000 or so clones, approximately 87% seen once, with 45% to 60% in the top ten. This specimen was peripheral blood, taken from a patient treated with proton-based radiotherapy. The receptors were gathered from a woman aged 55-70 years with cholangiocarcinoma. Some clones in this sample may be carry-over from other donors' samples.

The chain has TRBV5-1 and TRBJ2-7; possibly TRBD2 for D (7 bases). Trimming removed 4 bases at V and 0 bases at J, with 20 bases between. Germline CDR1 SGHRS, CDR2 YFSETQ. The CDR3 loop spans 17 amino acids. In nucleotides, the CDR3 is TGCGCCAGCAGCCCAATAGGGGGGGAATCCATCTCCTACGAGCAGTACTTC. Translated, it gives CASSPIGGESISYEQYF.

V and J are TRBV18 and TRBJ2-2; TRBD1 matches 11 bases. The V segment lost 4 bases and the J segment 2 bases; nucleotides outside the gene matches: 3. Germline CDR1 KGHSH, CDR2 LQKENI. The CDR3 spans 16 residues. CDR3 coding DNA: TGTGCCAGCTCACTTCGGACAGGGGGCAACACCGGGGAGCTGTTTTTT. Translating it yields CASSLRTGGNTGELFF.

The chain joins TRBV29-1 to TRBJ1-2; no reliable D call. The CDR3 runs to 15 residues. Looked up from germline, CDR1 is SQVTM and CDR2 is ANQGSEA. The germline V and J ends were trimmed by 6 bases and 1 base, with 18 bases remaining between them. CDR3 loop: CSVGKGGGLNYGYTF. The CDR3 DNA is TGCAGCGTGGGGAAAGGAGGAGGTCTTAACTATGGCTACACCTTC.

The V and J genes are TRBV6-5 and TRBJ1-1; D unresolved. This CDR3 has 15 amino acids. The V end lost 3 bases, the J end lost 3 bases, and 14 bases lay between the germline ends. Per germline, CDR1 MNHEY and CDR2 SVGAGI. In DNA form, the CDR3 reads TGTGCCAGCAGTTATTCTGTAGTGGGTGACACTGAAGCTTTCTTT. It encodes CASSYSVVGDTEAFF.

The V and J genes are TRBV19 and TRBJ2-7; 9 bases align to TRBD1. Germline-derived CDR1 and CDR2 are LNHDA and SQIVND (reference sequence). The CDR3 runs to 15 residues. The V and J ends lost 7 bases and 1 base, in that order; junction bases with no gene match: 8. The CDR3 region is CASTTGQGNSYEQYF. In DNA, the CDR3 is TGTGCCAGTACCACTGGACAGGGGAATTCCTACGAGCAGTACTTC.

The V gene is TRBV10-1, the J gene TRBJ2-2, with D possibly TRBD1 on 6 matching bases. Germline V gene lookup returns CDR1 WNHNN and CDR2 SYGVQD (reference sequence). CDR3 length equals 17 residues. V lost 0 bases to trimming and J lost 4 bases, with 15 bases between them. In DNA form, the CDR3 reads TGCGCCAGCAGTGAGTCCCGAGGTCTAGGGGGCACCGGGGAGCTGTTTTTT. Protein sequence: CASSESRGLGGTGELFF.

The chain recombines TRBV19 with TRBJ2-1; 9 bases are a match to TRBD1. The CDR3 is 16 amino acids. CDR1 and CDR2 from the germline V gene are LNHDA and SQIVND (reference sequence). V was pared by 7 bases and J by 1 base, with 8 bases of the junction left unmatched. CDR3 bases: TGTGCCAGTACCCTTGACGGGACAGGGTCCTACAATGAGCAGTTCTTC. Translated, it gives CASTLDGTGSYNEQFF.

The V and J genes are TRBV28 and TRBJ2-3; 8 positions agree with TRBD1. V gave up 6 bases and J gave up 3 bases; unmatched junction bases: 5. This CDR3 comprises 14 residues. CDR1 is MDHEN and CDR2 is SYDVKM in the germline V gene. CDR3 in DNA: TGTGCCAGCAGATCCAGGGGGCGGACAGATACGCAGTATTTT. This encodes CASRSRGRTDTQYF.

The chain joins TRBV2 to TRBJ2-5; D call uncertain. Looked up from germline, CDR1 is SNHLY and CDR2 is FYNNEI. CDR3 length: 11 amino acids. V lost 8 bases to trimming and J lost 2 bases, with 6 bases between them. CDR3 nucleotide sequence: TGTGCCAGCGCGGTTCAAGAGACCCAGTACTTC. It encodes CASAVQETQYF. The variable domain in full, completed from reference TRBV2 and TRBJ2-5, reads EPEVTQTPSHQVTQMGQEVILRCVPISNHLYFYWYRQILGQKVEFLVSFYNNEISEKSEIFDDQFSVERPDGSNFTLKIRSTKLEDSAMYFCASAVQETQYFGPGTRLLVL.

This rearrangement joins TRBV11-3 to TRBJ2-2; a possible D gene is TRBD2 (6 bases). Germline values: CDR1 SGHNT, CDR2 YENEEA. The CDR3 runs to 20 residues. Deletions cut 1 base from V and 0 bases from J, with 21 bases between. The chain's CDR3 is CASSLGVGRGGLANTGELFF. The CDR3, as DNA: TGTGCCAGCAGCTTAGGTGTGGGGCGGGGAGGCCTTGCGAACACCGGGGAGCTGTTTTTT.

V is TRBV19 and J is TRBJ1-3, with a weak D call TRBD1 (6 bases). The germline V gene encodes CDR1 LNHDA and CDR2 SQIVND (reference sequence). The CDR3 has 15 residues. V gave up 10 bases and J gave up 0 bases, with 16 bases separating them. The CDR3 DNA is TGTGCCACCTCCGACAGGCCTAACTCTGGAAACACCATATATTTT. Its translation is CATSDRPNSGNTIYF.

The chain links TRBV27 to TRBJ2-2; 12 nucleotides line up with TRBD2. The CDR3 totals 17 residues. The ends lost 7 bases at V and 1 base at J; junction bases unmatched: 7. Germline assignment: CDR1 MNHEY and CDR2 SMNVEV (reference sequence). CDR3 sequence reads: CASTRTSGNRNTGELFF. The CDR3 DNA sequence: TGTGCCAGCACGAGGACTAGCGGGAACCGGAACACCGGGGAGCTGTTTTTT.

The chain recombines TRBV11-2 with TRBJ2-5; no clear D. The V end was cut by 1 base, the J end by 5 bases, with 11 bases between. In germline, CDR1 is SGHAT, CDR2 FQNNGV. This CDR3 is built from 14 residues. DNA of the CDR3: TGTGCCAGCAGCTTAGGCCCGGACGGTGAGACCCAGTACTTC. It is translated as CASSLGPDGETQYF.

The chain joins TRBV18 to TRBJ1-6; 10 bases agree with TRBD1. The CDR3 runs 16 residues. The V segment lost 3 bases and the J segment 5 bases; nucleotides outside the gene matches: 4. Germline CDR1 reads KGHSH; CDR2 reads LQKENI. CDR3 in DNA: TGTGCCAGCTCACCGGACAGGGGGGTTAATAATTCACCCCTCCACTTT. Its protein product is CASSPDRGVNNSPLHF. The whole variable domain, remainder taken from reference TRBV18 and TRBJ1-6, is NAGVMQNPRHLVRRRGQEARLRCSPMKGHSHVYWYRQLPEEGLKFMVYLQKENIIDESGMPKERFSAEFPKEGPSILRIQQVVRGDSAAYFCASSPDRGVNNSPLHFGNGTRLTVT.

This sequence joins TRBV11-2 and TRBJ2-2, with a weak D call TRBD1 (5 bases). This CDR3 has 17 amino acids. V lost 0 bases, J lost 2 bases, and 13 bases lay in between. Germline lookup yields CDR1 SGHAT and CDR2 FQNNGV. The DNA for the CDR3 is TGTGCCAGCAGCTTAGAGAAGGGGTGGCTAAACACCGGGGAGCTGTTTTTT. It codes for CASSLEKGWLNTGELFF. Variable domain in full (rest from reference TRBV11-2 and TRBJ2-2): EAGVAQSPRYKIIEKRQSVAFWCNPISGHATLYWYQQILGQGPKLLIQFQNNGVVDDSQLPKDRFSAERLKGVDSTLKIQPAKLEDSAVYLCASSLEKGWLNTGELFFGEGSRLTVL.

This clone was detected a few times. This rearrangement joins TRBV10-1 to TRBJ1-1; 7 nucleotides line up with TRBD1. V lost 2 bases, J lost 0 bases, and 9 bases stayed unmatched. Looked up from germline, CDR1 is WNHNN and CDR2 is SYGVQD (reference sequence). This CDR3 is built from 17 residues. As DNA, the CDR3 is TGCGCCAGCAGTGAGACCCGACAGGGCCCGATGAACACTGAAGCTTTCTTT. The encoded protein is CASSETRQGPMNTEAFF.

The chain uses TRBV27 and TRBJ2-2; D is undetermined. Trimming took 1 base from V and 0 from J, leaving 3 bases between them. Per germline, CDR1 MNHEY and CDR2 SMNVEV (reference sequence). This CDR3 is built from 14 residues. CDR3 bases: TGTGCCAGCAGTTTATTGGCGAACACCGGGGAGCTGTTTTTT. Its protein product is CASSLLANTGELFF.

CDR3 coding DNA: TGTGCCAGCTCCCTATTCCCTTACGGCACCACAGATACGCAGTATTTT. Encoded protein: CASSLFPYGTTDTQYF. This chain connects TRBV18 to TRBJ2-3; D is undetermined. V lost 6 bases to trimming and J lost 2 bases, with 18 bases between them. Per germline, CDR1 KGHSH and CDR2 LQKENI. This CDR3 has 16 amino acids.

This clone was seen only once. This chain links TRBV5-1 with TRBJ1-1; the D gene is possibly TRBD1 (6 bases). CDR3 length equals 14 residues. CDR1 is SGHRS and CDR2 is YFSETQ in the germline V gene. The germline V and J ends were trimmed by 1 base and 3 bases, with 10 bases remaining between them. CDR3 amino acids: CASSLTGRDTEAFF. The CDR3 DNA sequence: TGCGCCAGCAGCTTGACAGGGCGGGACACTGAAGCTTTCTTT.

The CDR3 DNA reads TGTGCCAGCAGCGGCCCGGGGGGAGCCAAGGGGACTACCCTGTACGAGCAGTACTTC. Protein: CASSGPGGAKGTTLYEQYF. The chain uses TRBV2 and TRBJ2-7; 7 bases agree with TRBD2. CDR3 length: 19 residues. J was trimmed by 4 bases and V by 6 bases; bases with no gene match: 24. Germline lookup yields CDR1 SNHLY and CDR2 FYNNEI.

V and J are TRBV7-9 and TRBJ1-6; no firm D call. The CDR3 contains 14 residues. V gave up 1 base and J gave up 4 bases, with 5 bases separating them. CDR1 and CDR2 (germline): SEHNR, FQNEAQ (reference sequence). CDR3 protein: CASSLEQYNSPLHF. The CDR3 nucleotides are TGTGCCAGCAGCTTAGAACAGTATAATTCACCCCTCCACTTT.

The chain is built from TRBV5-4 and TRBJ2-5; D remains ambiguous. CDR1 is SGHNT, CDR2 YYREEE, per germline (reference sequence). The CDR3 totals 13 residues. Trimming shortened V by 4 bases and J by 2 bases, and 9 bases separated the two germline ends. The CDR3 spells CASSKKEQETQYF. CDR3 sequence (DNA): TGTGCCAGCAGCAAAAAGGAGCAAGAGACCCAGTACTTC.

The chain joins TRBV6-4 to TRBJ1-4, with D perhaps matching TRBD1 (5 bases). The CDR3 runs to 12 residues. Germline CDR1 reads MRHNA; CDR2 reads SNTAGT. Trimming shortened V by 4 bases and J by 10 bases, and 10 bases separated the two germline ends. The CDR3 region is CASSVRGGKLFF. The CDR3 nucleotides read TGTGCCAGCAGTGTGAGGGGAGGAAAACTGTTTTTT.

The chain recombines TRBV5-5 with TRBJ2-1, with a possible D match to TRBD1 (6 bases). Trimming took off 3 bases at V and 0 bases at J, with 16 bases between the two ends. The CDR3 length is 17 residues. Germline CDR1 and CDR2: SGHKS and YYEKEE (reference sequence). CDR3 DNA: TGTGCCAGCAGCTGGAGTGTCCAGGGGAGCTCCTACAATGAGCAGTTCTTC. It specifies CASSWSVQGSSYNEQFF.

CDR3 loop: CASSATGLAGGMNEQFF. CDR3 DNA: TGTGCCAGCAGCGCCACCGGACTAGCGGGAGGGATGAATGAGCAGTTCTTC. The chain carries TRBV11-3 and TRBJ2-1, with 15 bases matching TRBD2. CDR3 length equals 17 residues. Per the germline V gene, CDR1 is SGHNT and CDR2 is YENEEA. Unmatched junction bases numbered 9, after V lost 5 bases and J lost 7 bases.

The chain recombines TRBV5-4 with TRBJ2-5, with D unclear. In germline, CDR1 is SGHNT, CDR2 YYREEE (reference sequence). The CDR3 spans 15 residues. V lost 4 bases, J lost 3 bases, and 16 bases lay in between. CDR3 in amino acids: CASSLPRAAEETQYF. The CDR3, as DNA: TGTGCCAGCAGCCTCCCACGGGCGGCGGAAGAGACCCAGTACTTC.

This clone was seen only once. The V gene is TRBV6-1, the J gene TRBJ1-6; D is undetermined. The germline gives CDR1 MNHNS, CDR2 SASEGT. Trimming removed 0 bases from V and 7 bases from J, with 16 bases in between. The CDR3 is 17 amino acids. Here the CDR3 DNA reads TGTGCCAGCAGTGAAGCGAGAACCCGGCGGGGAAATTCACCCCTCCACTTT. Its protein is CASSEARTRRGNSPLHF.

The CDR3 region has the DNA TGTGCCAGCAGCTTAAGGGCAGGGCCAGATACGCAGTATTTT. This translates into CASSLRAGPDTQYF. V gene TRBV7-2 combines with J gene TRBJ2-3, with D possibly TRBD1 on 5 matching bases. The germline V gene has CDR1 SGHTA and CDR2 FQGNSA. This CDR3 spans 14 amino acids. V dropped 2 bases and J dropped 4 bases, with 10 bases sitting between them.

The V and J genes are TRBV27 and TRBJ2-5; TRBD1 is a possible D gene (5 bases). Trimming took 5 bases from V and 1 from J, leaving 11 bases between them. The CDR3 is 14 amino acids. Germline loops: CDR1 MNHEY, CDR2 SMNVEV (reference sequence). This chain's CDR3 is CASSIRALQETQYF. CDR3 sequence (DNA): TGTGCCAGCAGTATCAGGGCTCTCCAAGAGACCCAGTACTTC.

The rearrangement joins TRBV6-1 to TRBJ2-3, with D possibly being TRBD1 or TRBD2 (5 bases each). The germline V and J ends were trimmed by 3 bases and 6 bases, with 19 bases remaining between them. The CDR3 runs 16 residues. CDR1 is MNHNS, CDR2 SASEGT, per germline. The CDR3, as DNA: TGTGCCAGCAGTGAGGGTACCGGGACGGCCCGTGATACGCAGTATTTT. As protein: CASSEGTGTARDTQYF.

The V call is TRBV5-4, the J call TRBJ2-3; the D call may be TRBD1 or TRBD2 (5 bases each). The germline CDR1 and CDR2 sequences are SGHNT and YYREEE (reference sequence). Trimming took 4 bases from V and 4 from J, leaving 13 bases between them. This CDR3 has 14 amino acids. For the CDR3, the DNA is TGTGCCAGCAGCCCTGGGACCGGAGCAGATACGCAGTATTTT. Translating it yields CASSPGTGADTQYF.

V and J are TRBV7-8 and TRBJ2-7; 7 positions match TRBD2. Trimming took 5 bases from V and 10 from J; bases not matched to a gene: 8. Germline V lookup: CDR1 SGHVS, CDR2 FQNEAQ. The CDR3 length is 12 residues. CDR3 in DNA: TGTGCCAGCAGCGACTCTAGCGGCGTCCAGTACTTC. Translated, it gives CASSDSSGVQYF.